Listed here is a single T cell receptor (beta chain). Its cognate antigen has yet to be identified. No qualities accompany the bases; no much larger clone lies one base away. Other nucleotide sequences from this sample produce the same CDR3. The data originate from a study of blood T cell repertoires in COVID-19 (dated by TCRdb to the early 2020s). With regard to the full study: The collaborator samples originated in the United States, Italy and Spain and spanned the acute and convalescent phases of COVID-19. The material from the prospective study consisted of cDNA or gDNA derived from T cells, B-cell-depleted T cells, or PBMCs. The dataset comprised deeply sampled blood TCRbeta repertoires from subjects exposed to, actively infected with, or recovered from COVID-19. A freely available public database, intended as a resource for researchers studying the immune response to SARS-CoV-2, is where the repertoires were released. The samples were drawn from the first 160 participants of the ongoing ImmuneRACE study and from 1,254 subjects provided by 6 global collaborators. Sample metadata almost always included a de-identified subject ID, COVID-19 status, age in years and sex. Where HLA class I and class II types were available, the types were taken from metadata supplied by the sample provider, not from assay-based typing.

The research as a whole found: Clinical and demographic metadata were provided uncurated, with the amount varying by source and participant.

TCRbeta CDR3 regions were amplified from genomic DNA by means of the immunoSEQ Assay, a bias-controlled multiplex PCR. The paper's processing steps were these. Within the assay, amplification of reference gene primers was used to estimate how many nucleated cells each sample contained. To quantify the absolute abundance of each unique TCRbeta CDR3 rearrangement, sequence reads were collapsed and filtered. For each sample, productive Simpson clonality was calculated as the square root of Simpson's diversity index over productive rearrangements. TCRdb's version of the immuneACCESS table is confined to in-frame rearrangements and falls short of the full clone set. An unresolved V gene accounts for under half of the shortfall where checked; the remainder is of unknown origin. D and trimming were read from the DNA, whereas the V and J calls and clone size are those reported in that table. This sample lists approximately 260,000 clones; 70% to 90% were detected once. Roughly 4.5% of the sample rests with the top ten.

A second Seattle source provided samples from volunteer blood donors who had recovered from COVID-19. The collaborating institutions used their own protocols to collect whole blood in K2EDTA tubes. For TCRbeta analysis, collaborators shipped samples as frozen whole blood, isolated PBMCs, or DNA extracted from either of those sample types. The source of this sequence is a man in his 60s who had recovered from COVID-19. Sequencing used peripheral blood.

The CDR3 loop reads CASSSGLAAYNEQFF. The bases read TGTGCCAGCAGCTCGGGACTAGCGGCCTACAATGAGCAGTTCTTC. The V gene is TRBV11-3 and the J gene is TRBJ2-1, and 11 junctional nucleotides match TRBD2. Clipping removes 4 bases from V and 2 bases from J, with 1 as the unmatched junction base count. The CDR1 and CDR2 encoded by the germline V gene are SGHNT and YENEEA. From its cysteine to its phenylalanine, the CDR3 spans 15 amino acids. The CDR3 DNA has 45 bases and is translated from base 1.